A selection of T cell receptor beta chains follows, all from one sample in a study of identical twins. Each CDR3 protein is one row after TCRdb ran MiXCR on the 5' RACE reads. The sample includes 500,000 or so distinct CDR3 sequences, over 12% seen only once; the top ten take approximately 0.52%. This sample also belongs to another study, concerning yellow fever vaccine responses in identical twins.

Material for sequencing was CD4+ T cells sorted from blood. The origin of the receptors is a woman aged 18-29 years in good health. Both conserved end residues are part of each CDR3. A D gene is named only where the DNA matches it firmly. Clone size is given for some rows only: seen once, a few or many times, or a class if the clone is expanded.

>few|-|TRBV20-1|TRBJ1-6
CSARDRGKWTAGNSPLHF
TGCAGTGCTAGAGATCGGGGGAAGTGGACAGCGGGTAATTCACCCCTCCACTTT
>few|-|TRBV5-1|TRBJ1-3
CASSLKGFTIYF
TGCGCCAGCAGCTTGAAAGGTTTCACCATATATTTT
>-|-|TRBV9|TRBJ2-4
CASSALKGGAKNIQYF
TGTGCCAGCAGCGCACTAAAGGGGGGAGCCAAAAACATTCAGTACTTC
>-|TRBD2|TRBV5-1|TRBJ2-7
CASSLISGGSSGEQYF
TGCGCCAGCAGCTTGATCAGCGGGGGGTCTTCGGGCGAGCAGTACTTC
>-|-|TRBV10-3|TRBJ2-7
CAISEYGTPYEQYF
TGTGCCATCAGTGAGTACGGAACCCCCTACGAGCAGTACTTC
>few|TRBD1|TRBV6-1|TRBJ1-1
CASRQGANTEAFF
TGTGCCAGCCGACAGGGCGCGAACACTGAAGCTTTCTTT
>-|TRBD1|TRBV4-3|TRBJ1-2
CASSQQTGIIGGYTF
TGCGCCAGCAGCCAGCAGACAGGGATAATCGGTGGCTACACCTTC
>-|-|TRBV10-3|TRBJ2-2
CAISLGGSNTGELFF
TGTGCCATCAGTCTGGGGGGTTCGAACACCGGGGAGCTGTTTTTT
>-|-|TRBV6-5|TRBJ1-2
CASSRKGYGYTF
TGTGCCAGCAGCCGAAAGGGCTATGGCTACACCTTC
>-|TRBD2|TRBV28|TRBJ2-1
CASSLSRLAGAGEQFF
TGTGCCAGCAGTTTATCAAGGCTAGCGGGAGCGGGTGAGCAGTTCTTC
>many|-|TRBV20-1|TRBJ1-3
CSASASGNTIYF
TGCAGTGCTAGTGCATCCGGAAACACCATATATTTT
>-|TRBD2|TRBV6-2/TRBV6-3|TRBJ2-2
CASSYGGAGELFF
TGTGCCAGCAGTTATGGGGGGGCCGGGGAGCTGTTTTTT
>-|-|TRBV7-8|TRBJ2-7
CASRQGLAPYEQYF
TGTGCCAGCAGACAAGGGTTGGCCCCCTACGAGCAGTACTTC
>-|-|TRBV9|TRBJ2-2
CASSPNQATGELFF
TGTGCCAGCAGCCCAAACCAGGCCACCGGGGAGCTGTTTTTT
>few|-|TRBV15|TRBJ2-7
CATSRGREQYF
TGTGCCACCAGCAGAGGTAGAGAGCAGTACTTC
>-|-|TRBV27|TRBJ2-1
CASSRGRLAFNNEQFF
TGTGCCAGCAGCCGAGGACGTCTAGCCTTCAACAATGAGCAGTTCTTC
>-|-|TRBV11-1|TRBJ2-7
CASSVIRTSEQYF
TGTGCCAGCAGCGTTATCCGAACTTCAGAGCAGTACTTC
>few|TRBD2|TRBV5-1|TRBJ2-5
CASRRGEQETQYF
TGCGCCAGCAGGCGGGGGGAGCAGGAGACCCAGTACTTC
>few|-|TRBV5-4|TRBJ2-2
CASSRGGVESGELFF
TGTGCCAGCAGCCGAGGCGGGGTCGAGTCCGGGGAGCTGTTTTTT
>few|-|TRBV6-2/TRBV6-3|TRBJ2-7
CASSPQGREQYF
TGTGCCAGCAGTCCCCAAGGGCGTGAGCAGTACTTC
>many|TRBD2|TRBV9|TRBJ2-1
CASSPRGLAGGNEQFF
TGTGCCAGCAGCCCCCGGGGGCTAGCGGGAGGCAATGAGCAGTTCTTC
>-|-|TRBV6-5|TRBJ2-7
CASRDLSYEQYF
TGTGCCAGCAGGGACCTCTCCTACGAGCAGTACTTC
>few|-|TRBV2|TRBJ2-1
CASNGGRGGTSYNEQFF
TGTGCCAGCAATGGAGGGCGTGGTGGGACCTCCTACAATGAGCAGTTCTTC
>few|TRBD2|TRBV10-3|TRBJ2-7
CAISTPSGRADEQYF
TGTGCCATCAGCACACCTAGCGGGAGGGCCGACGAGCAGTACTTC
>-|-|TRBV7-2|TRBJ2-5
CASSFSPGMLETQYF
TGTGCCAGCAGCTTTTCGCCAGGGATGTTAGAGACCCAGTACTTC
>few|-|TRBV7-8|TRBJ2-2
CASSLVTLSKNTGELFF
TGTGCCAGCAGCTTAGTTACGCTCTCCAAGAACACCGGGGAGCTGTTTTTT
>-|-|TRBV2|TRBJ2-7
CASSAGRNEQYF
TGTGCCAGCAGTGCAGGGAGGAACGAGCAGTACTTC
>few|-|TRBV12-3/TRBV12-4|TRBJ2-5
CASTKGGMQETQYF
TGTGCCAGCACTAAGGGGGGGATGCAAGAGACCCAGTACTTC
>few|TRBD2|TRBV20-1|TRBJ2-7
CSARTSRSYEQYF
TGCAGTGCTAGGACTAGCAGGTCCTACGAGCAGTACTTC
>many|-|TRBV15|TRBJ2-3
CATLGNPNADTQYF
TGTGCCACCCTCGGGAATCCGAATGCAGATACGCAGTATTTT
>-|TRBD2|TRBV3-1|TRBJ2-5
CASSPSTSGGGETQYF
TGTGCCAGCAGCCCCTCGACTAGCGGGGGTGGAGAGACCCAGTACTTC
>-|-|TRBV11-2|TRBJ2-1
CASSLLGQPREFF
TGTGCCAGCAGCTTATTGGGGCAGCCCAGGGAGTTCTTC
>-|-|TRBV6-1|TRBJ2-5
CATRSYGEGETQYF
TGTGCCACCAGGAGCTACGGCGAGGGGGAGACCCAGTACTTC
>once|-|TRBV29-1|TRBJ2-3
CSVRFRGAEPDTQYF
TGCAGCGTTCGTTTCCGGGGGGCTGAACCAGATACGCAGTATTTT
>many|TRBD2|TRBV20-1|TRBJ2-3
CSASSSGVDADTQYF
TGCAGTGCTAGTTCTAGCGGGGTTGACGCAGATACGCAGTATTTT
>few|-|TRBV4-2|TRBJ2-1
CASSQVVERYNEQFF
TGTGCCAGCAGCCAAGTAGTGGAGCGGTACAATGAGCAGTTCTTC
>-|TRBD2|TRBV7-6|TRBJ2-2
CASSFNSGRFTGELFF
TGTGCCAGCAGCTTCAATAGCGGGAGGTTTACCGGGGAGCTGTTTTTT
>-|-|TRBV6-2/TRBV6-3|TRBJ2-3
CASRDTPGSTDTQYF
TGTGCCAGCAGGGATACACCCGGTAGCACAGATACGCAGTATTTT
>few|-|TRBV20-1|TRBJ1-1
CSARVGRGTEAFF
TGCAGTGCTAGAGTCGGGAGGGGCACTGAAGCTTTCTTT
>few|TRBD2|TRBV6-5|TRBJ2-5
CASSYPAASGKAQETQYF
TGTGCCAGCAGTTACCCGGCGGCTAGCGGGAAAGCGCAAGAGACCCAGTACTTC
>-|TRBD2|TRBV6-2/TRBV6-3|TRBJ2-7
CASRQPGLAGSTYEQYF
TGTGCCAGCAGACAGCCGGGACTAGCGGGATCCACCTACGAGCAGTACTTC
>-|-|TRBV7-9|TRBJ2-5
CASSLAGTFRETQYF
TGTGCCAGCAGCTTAGCGGGAACATTTCGGGAGACCCAGTACTTC
>few|TRBD1|TRBV7-3|TRBJ2-5
CASSMGDRVETQYF
TGTGCCAGCAGCATGGGGGACAGGGTGGAGACCCAGTACTTC
>few|TRBD2|TRBV6-5|TRBJ2-7
CASSYSLGLAGYEQYF
TGTGCCAGCAGTTACTCGCTTGGTCTAGCGGGTTACGAGCAGTACTTC
>-|TRBD2|TRBV19|TRBJ2-1
CASSMDRLGLAGPEEQFF
TGTGCCAGTAGTATGGATCGTCTGGGGCTAGCGGGACCGGAGGAGCAGTTCTTC
>-|TRBD1|TRBV10-3|TRBJ2-2
CATKTDRGHFENTAELFF
TGTGCCACCAAAACGGACAGGGGGCATTTCGAAAACACCGCGGAGCTGTTTTTT
>few|-|TRBV20-1|TRBJ1-3
CSARAGQSGNTIYF
TGCAGTGCCAGAGCCGGACAGTCTGGAAACACCATATATTTT